The present entry profiles one T cell receptor beta chain with its context. Antigen specificity is unknown. This sample was included in a study of T-cell memory formation after mild COVID-19. Study results and limitations: Later expanders leaned CD4+, whereas day 15 to 85 contracting clones were balanced CD4/CD8.

The trim removed 3 bases at V and 2 bases at J, leaving 3 bases unmatched. The CDR3 spans 14 residues. Germline-derived CDR1 and CDR2 are SQVTM and ANQGSEA. From the 5' RACE reads, TCRdb called clonotypes with MiXCR, one entry per CDR3 protein. Here the sample spans about 470,000 distinct CDR3 sequences, roughly 20% being singletons. This TCR was recovered from an adult woman who had mild COVID-19 (a few samples of this study predate the infection). Cell type and time point are not known. V and J are TRBV29-1 and TRBJ2-7; 11 nucleotides match TRBD2. Sequencing was performed on PBMCs or a T cell subset sorted from them (not recorded which). CDR3: CSVDSGRAPYEQYF. In nucleotides, the CDR3 is TGCAGCGTTGATAGCGGGAGGGCTCCCTACGAGCAGTACTTC.